The rows below give T cell receptor beta chains drawn from one sample of a study of cytomegalovirus exposure and HLA in healthy donors. Clones were sequenced by immunoSEQ multiplex PCR, and TCRdb holds only the in-frame ones, with some missing. The sample includes about 200,000 clones, 82% of them seen just once. Sequencing was carried out using PBMCs. These receptors all stem from a woman in her thirties or forties in good health and CMV-seronegative. CDR3s leave out the opening cysteine and the closing phenylalanine or tryptophan. The size field is filled for only some rows; it gives once, few, many or a size class.

clone size	V gene	CDR3 length	J gene	CDR3 protein
.	TRBV30	11	TRBJ2-7	AWSTGFSYEQY
.	TRBV2	15	TRBJ2-3	ASTPEDRGPYTDTQY
few	TRBV5-1	13	TRBJ1-1	ASSTRQGMNTEAF
.	TRBV28	11	TRBJ1-2	ASSLLQGQGYT
once	TRBV10-3	15	TRBJ1-5	ARGCAVRGASNQPQH
.	TRBV30	12	TRBJ1-1	AWSVIVGFPEAF
.	TRBV4-1	15	TRBJ2-5	ASSVGTSGRAAETQY
.	TRBV29-1	13	TRBJ2-1	SVEKGQGNYNEQF
.	TRBV28	14	TRBJ2-1	AAGVSGSNPRNEQF
.	TRBV28	12	TRBJ2-7	ATKKLAGGGEQY
once	TRBV19	12	TRBJ1-1	ASGHDRGDTEAF
.	TRBV15	11	TRBJ1-2	ATSSDRGRGYT
once	TRBV9	13	TRBJ2-3	ASGTFSGITDTQY
.	TRBV5-1	11	TRBJ2-3	ASSQQNTDTQY
.	TRBV15	13	TRBJ2-3	ATSRVRFSTDTQY
.	TRBV5-1	13	TRBJ1-5	ASSLGTGSNQPQH
.	TRBV29-1	11	TRBJ2-1	SVGIAGRNEQF
few	TRBV6-5	13	TRBJ1-1	ASSKPTGGLAEAF
.	TRBV28	13	TRBJ1-2	ASRVQGAKNYGYT
.	TRBV7-3	11	TRBJ1-1	ASSRRSNTEAF
.	TRBV5-1	13	TRBJ1-3	ASSLTGVAGNTIY
.	TRBV7-9	13	TRBJ1-1	ASVSVLTMNTEAF
.	TRBV2	17	TRBJ1-5	ASSEGSIMNSPQNQPQH
.	TRBV21-1	16	TRBJ2-1	ASSPEGPLAGGPNEQF
.	TRBV21-1	13	TRBJ1-5	ASSKQGYSNQPQH
.	TRBV2	16	TRBJ2-1	ASSDDTAGGSPYNEQF
.	TRBV18	12	TRBJ2-7	ASSPERGLYEQY
once	TRBV19	13	TRBJ2-3	ASRNRASGTDTQY
.	TRBV6-5	13	TRBJ2-7	ASSYFTGQGYEQY
.	TRBV5-4	13	.	ATTGTGPLGLEQY
.	TRBV19	13	TRBJ2-1	ASSPWGTERNEQF
.	TRBV2	12	TRBJ2-3	ASSVARGIDTQY
.	TRBV27	11	TRBJ1-1	ASRSGTARKAF
.	TRBV4-1	14	TRBJ2-1	ASRGTSGSDYNEQF
.	TRBV10-3	14	TRBJ2-1	AISPLRRENYNEQF
.	TRBV19	13	TRBJ2-4	ASSIGQLAKNIQY
.	TRBV5-5	10	TRBJ2-7	ASSLTGAEQY
.	TRBV5-4	13	TRBJ2-2	ATGRENANTGELF
few	TRBV6-1	10	TRBJ1-5	AGRTGNQPQH
.	TRBV6-5	12	TRBJ2-1	ASSTGGNHNEQF
.	TRBV27	9	TRBJ2-7	AARGLREQY
.	TRBV28	13	TRBJ2-5	ASSGSGRARETQY
.	TRBV9	10	TRBJ1-2	ASSIGQRGYT
.	TRBV27	12	TRBJ2-1	AVWTGWREDEQF
.	TRBV27	11	TRBJ2-7	ASSLGQTYEQY
once	TRBV10-3	11	TRBJ1-2	AISPTGGYGYT
.	TRBV21-1	11	TRBJ1-2	ASSKRGFRGYT
.	TRBV7-3	14	TRBJ2-7	ASSLTRASGSYEQY
.	TRBV19	13	TRBJ1-1	ASTNRGQQHTEAF
few	TRBV4-2	12	TRBJ1-1	ASSQTLIGTEAF
.	TRBV15	14	TRBJ2-4	ATSPRTRTGSDIQY
.	TRBV7-3	17	TRBJ2-2	ASSSTWSSGRAHTGELF
.	TRBV6-6	14	TRBJ1-2	ASSYSETGGSGGYT
.	TRBV9	12	TRBJ2-7	ASSVARQDYEQY
.	TRBV2	12	TRBJ1-4	ASRGTSRVEKLF
.	TRBV4-2	14	TRBJ1-2	ASSQEDSIANYGYT
.	TRBV28	10	TRBJ1-1	ASSFGNTEAF
.	TRBV27	12	TRBJ1-2	ASSSANTNYGYT
.	TRBV6-4	14	TRBJ2-5	ASREKTGDHQETQY